These T cell receptor beta chains were read from a single sample in a study of cytomegalovirus exposure and HLA in healthy donors. Sequencing was performed with immunoSEQ multiplex PCR; in TCRdb, only in-frame clones are kept and a portion is missing. The sample carries about 150,000 clones, under 85% recorded once. The sample comprised PBMCs. The receptor set was obtained from a man aged 18-30 years in good health and CMV-seronegative. CDR3s include the opening cysteine and the closing phenylalanine or tryptophan. Fields, in order: clone size, V gene, D gene, J gene, CDR3 protein, CDR3 DNA. A D gene is named only where the DNA matches it firmly. Only some rows state a clone size, as once, few, many or a class for expanded clones.

.,TRBV7-9,TRBD1,TRBJ1-2,CASSSDNRGPLGYGYTF,TGTGCCAGCAGCTCGGACAACAGGGGCCCCCTTGGCTATGGCTACACCTTC
.,TRBV30,TRBD2,TRBJ2-5,CAWRAGETQYF,TGTGCCTGGAGAGCGGGGGAGACCCAGTACTTC
once,TRBV10-2,.,TRBJ2-7,CASSFTGNEQYF,TGCGCCAGCAGCTTTACAGGGAACGAGCAGTACTTC
.,TRBV14,.,TRBJ1-5,CASSRTGGRQPQHF,TGTGCCAGCAGCCGTACTGGGGGCCGTCAGCCCCAGCATTTT
.,TRBV7-8,TRBD2,TRBJ2-1,CASSVGDYRSHNEQFF,TGTGCCAGCAGCGTCGGGGACTACCGCAGCCACAATGAGCAGTTCTTC
.,TRBV9,TRBD1,TRBJ1-2,CASSPTGGPGYTF,TGTGCCAGCAGCCCCACAGGGGGGCCCGGCTACACCTTC
.,TRBV18,.,TRBJ1-4,CASSPEEKLFF,TGTGCCAGCTCACCGGAGGAAAAACTGTTTTTT
.,TRBV5-6,TRBD1,TRBJ2-1,CASSLEGQGAYNEQFF,TGTGCCAGCAGCTTGGAGGGACAGGGGGCGTACAATGAGCAGTTCTTC
.,TRBV7-9,.,TRBJ2-7,CSSSYSSYEQYF,TGTTCCAGCAGCTATAGCTCCTACGAGCAGTACTTC
.,TRBV21-1,.,TRBJ2-2,CASSKVEDTTGELFF,TGTGCCAGCAGCAAAGTCGAGGACACCACCGGGGAGCTGTTTTTT
.,TRBV15,TRBD2,TRBJ2-1,CATSRGATSGRVFSRYEQFF,TGTGCCACCAGCAGAGGTGCGACTAGCGGGAGAGTTTTTAGTCGTTATGAGCAGTTCTTC